Described below is a single TCR beta chain sequence and its context. This sample is part of a study of blood T cell repertoires in COVID-19. The wider study: COVID-19 samples from acute and convalescent phases originated in the United States, Italy and Spain. The cDNA or gDNA used as material had been derived from T cells, B-cell-depleted T cells, or PBMCs.

Measured with immunoSEQ multiplex PCR; TCRdb has only the in-frame clones, and not every one. Among 200,000 to 250,000 clones listed, around 82% were seen once. This receptor was obtained from a man in his fifties with active or convalescent COVID-19. The specimen sequenced was peripheral blood.

The chain's CDR3 is CASSPRWAGNDGNEKLFF. The CDR3 nucleotides are TGTGCCAGCTCACCACGATGGGCAGGGAACGACGGAAATGAAAAACTGTTTTTT. The chain combines TRBV18 with TRBJ1-4, with TRBD1 as a possible D gene (5 bases). This CDR3 has 18 amino acids. Germline V gene data show CDR1 as KGHSH and CDR2 as LQKENI. V lost 1 base, J lost 5 bases, and 20 bases lay in between. Supplemented by reference TRBV18 and TRBJ1-4, the full variable domain reads NAGVMQNPRHLVRRRGQEARLRCSPMKGHSHVYWYRQLPEEGLKFMVYLQKENIIDESGMPKERFSAEFPKEGPSILRIQQVVRGDSAAYFCASSPRWAGNDGNEKLFFGSGTQLSVL.